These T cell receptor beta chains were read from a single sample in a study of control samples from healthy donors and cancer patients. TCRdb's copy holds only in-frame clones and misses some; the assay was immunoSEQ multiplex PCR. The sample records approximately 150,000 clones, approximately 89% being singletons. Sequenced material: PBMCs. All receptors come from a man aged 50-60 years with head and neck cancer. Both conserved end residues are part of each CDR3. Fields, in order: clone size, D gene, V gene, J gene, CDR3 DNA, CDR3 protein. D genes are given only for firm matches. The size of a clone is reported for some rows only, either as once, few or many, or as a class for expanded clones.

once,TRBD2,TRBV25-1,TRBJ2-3,TGTGCCAGCAGTGCCCTTAGCGGGAGGAAGACAGATACGCAGTATTTT,CASSALSGRKTDTQYF
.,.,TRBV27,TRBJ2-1,TGTGCCAGCAGTTTATTGAACTACAATGAGCAGTTCTTC,CASSLLNYNEQFF
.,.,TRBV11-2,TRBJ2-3,TGTGCCAGCAGCCCGGCTCTTGATACGCAGTATTTT,CASSPALDTQYF
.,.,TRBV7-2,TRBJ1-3,TGTGCCAGCAGCTTAGAGGGAAACACCATATATTTT,CASSLEGNTIYF
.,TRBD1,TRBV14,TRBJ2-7,TGTGCCAGCAGCCAATCGGGGACAGGGGAGTACGAGCAGTACTTC,CASSQSGTGEYEQYF
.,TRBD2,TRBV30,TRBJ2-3,TGTGCCTGGAGCGGGGGGGTCACAGATACGCAGTATTTT,CAWSGGVTDTQYF
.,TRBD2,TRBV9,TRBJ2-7,TGTGCCAGCAGCGTGGGGGAGGGCCAGTACGAGCAGTACTTC,CASSVGEGQYEQYF
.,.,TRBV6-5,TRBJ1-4,TGTGCCAGCAGTTACTCTTGGGGGGCGCTGGGTGAAAAACTGTTTTTT,CASSYSWGALGEKLFF
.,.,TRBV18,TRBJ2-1,TGTGCCAGCTCACCCCAATCGACGTTTTTGGGTTACAATGAGCAGTTCTTC,CASSPQSTFLGYNEQFF
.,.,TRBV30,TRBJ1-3,TGTGCCTGGACGCTTGGAAACACCATATATTTT,CAWTLGNTIYF
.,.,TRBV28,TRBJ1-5,TGTGCCAGCAGTTTAGGGGTTGCGCAGCCCCAGCATTTT,CASSLGVAQPQHF
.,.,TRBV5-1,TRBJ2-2,TGCGCCAGCAGCTTGGTCTACACCGGGGAGCTGTTTTTT,CASSLVYTGELFF
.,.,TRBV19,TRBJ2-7,TGTGCCAGTAGTATAATAGGGACGACCTCCTACGAGCAGTACTTC,CASSIIGTTSYEQYF
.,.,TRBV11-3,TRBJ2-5,TGTGCCAGCAGCTTGGGGTACCAAGAGACCCAGTACTTC,CASSLGYQETQYF
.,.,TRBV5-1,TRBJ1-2,TGCGCCAGCAGCTTAGACCAATTCTATGGCTACACCTTC,CASSLDQFYGYTF
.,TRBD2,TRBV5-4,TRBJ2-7,TGTGCCAGCAGCTCTAGCGGGAGCTCCTACGAGCAGTACTTC,CASSSSGSSYEQYF
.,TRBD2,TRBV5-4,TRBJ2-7,TGTGCCAGCAGTTCCGGACTAGCAAGGTACGAGCAGTACTTC,CASSSGLARYEQYF
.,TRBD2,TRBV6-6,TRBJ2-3,TGTGCCAGCATGCAGCGGGGGAGAGTCACAGATACGCAGTATTTT,CASMQRGRVTDTQYF
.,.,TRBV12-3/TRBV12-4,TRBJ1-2,TGTGCCAGCAGTACTACAGAGAACTATGGCTACACCTTC,CASSTTENYGYTF
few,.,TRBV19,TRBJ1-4,TGTGCCAGTGGTGACAGACTAAATGAAAAACTGTTTTTT,CASGDRLNEKLFF
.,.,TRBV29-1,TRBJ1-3,TGCAGCGCCTTCAGTAGGTGGGGAAACACCATATATTTT,CSAFSRWGNTIYF
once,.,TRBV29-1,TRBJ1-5,TGCAGCGTCTCTAGTAGGCAAAGTTATAGCAATCAGCCCCAGCATTTT,CSVSSRQSYSNQPQHF
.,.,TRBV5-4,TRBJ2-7,TGTGCCAGCAGCCTTGGAGGGGGCAGGGGGGTCTACGAGCAGTACTTC,CASSLGGGRGVYEQYF
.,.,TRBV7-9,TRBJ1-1,TGTGCCAGCAGCCCGGACAGATCGAACACTGAAGCTTTCTTT,CASSPDRSNTEAFF
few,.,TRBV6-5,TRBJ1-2,TGTGCCAGCAGTTACTTGGGGGGCTCTGGCTACACCTTC,CASSYLGGSGYTF
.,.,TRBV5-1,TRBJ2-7,TGCGCCAGCAGCCCCCGCGGAGTCTCCTACGAGCAGTACTTC,CASSPRGVSYEQYF
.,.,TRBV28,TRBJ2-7,TGTGCCAGCAGTGAATCCTCCGTGGCGGGGTCCTACGAGCAGTACTTC,CASSESSVAGSYEQYF
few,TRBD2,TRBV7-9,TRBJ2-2,TGTGCCAGCAGCACGTTGAGGACTAGCCCCACCGGGGAGCTGTTTTTT,CASSTLRTSPTGELFF
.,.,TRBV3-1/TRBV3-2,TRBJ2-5,TGTGCCAGCGCCCAGTTGCAGGAGACCCAGTACTTC,CASAQLQETQYF
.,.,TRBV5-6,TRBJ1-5,TGTGCCAGCAGCTTGGACGGGAACAATCAGCCCCAGCATTTT,CASSLDGNNQPQHF
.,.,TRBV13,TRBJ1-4,TGTGCCAGCAGCAATAGGAGCGGTAATGAAAAACTGTTTTTT,CASSNRSGNEKLFF
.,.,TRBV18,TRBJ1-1,TGTGCCAGCTCCCAGACAGGGAACACTGAAGCTTTCTTT,CASSQTGNTEAFF
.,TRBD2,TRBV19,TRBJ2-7,TGTGCCAGTAGTCTTACCGGGACTAGCGGGAGGCACGAGCAGTACTTC,CASSLTGTSGRHEQYF
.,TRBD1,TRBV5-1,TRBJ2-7,TGCGCCAGCAGCGGCGGACAGGGAGGTTACGAGCAGTACTTC,CASSGGQGGYEQYF
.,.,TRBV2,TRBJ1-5,TGTGCCAGCGGTGGTGAGAGCAATCAGCCCCAGCATTTT,CASGGESNQPQHF
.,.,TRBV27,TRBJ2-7,TGTGCCAGCAGTTCGTTCGGGGCAAAGAATTACGAGCAGTACTTC,CASSSFGAKNYEQYF
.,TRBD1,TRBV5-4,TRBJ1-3,TGTGCCAGCAGCCAACGGGACAGAAGCTCTGGAAACACCATATATTTT,CASSQRDRSSGNTIYF
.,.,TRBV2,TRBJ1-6,TGTGCCAGCAGGACCTATAATTCACCCCTCCACTTC,CASRTYNSPLHF
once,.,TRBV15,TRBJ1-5,TGTGCCACCAGCAGGAGTGGTGAGTCGGGCAATCAGCCCCAGCATTTT,CATSRSGESGNQPQHF
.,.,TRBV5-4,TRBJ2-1,TGTGCCAGCAGCCCAATCCGGGAACGCAATGAGCAGTTCTTC,CASSPIRERNEQFF
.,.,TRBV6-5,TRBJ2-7,TGTGCCAGCAGTTACTCGTTCTGGCCAGGCTCACTCGAGCAGTACTTC,CASSYSFWPGSLEQYF
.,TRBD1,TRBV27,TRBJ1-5,TGTGCCAGCAGTCTCGCTGGGACAGGCTTTGGCAATCAGCCCCAGCATTTT,CASSLAGTGFGNQPQHF
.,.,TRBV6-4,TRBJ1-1,TGTGCCAGCAGTGACCAGCCGAACACTGAAGCTTTCTTT,CASSDQPNTEAFF
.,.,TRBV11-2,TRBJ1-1,TGTGCCAGCAGCCCCTTACCCACCTCAGGGGTTGAAGCTTTCTTT,CASSPLPTSGVEAFF
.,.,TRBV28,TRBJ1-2,TGTGCCAGTCAATATGGACGGATGTATGGCTACACCTTC,CASQYGRMYGYTF
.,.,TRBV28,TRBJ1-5,TGTGCCAGCAGTTTAGGGGTGTTCGGCAATCAGCCCCAGCATTTT,CASSLGVFGNQPQHF
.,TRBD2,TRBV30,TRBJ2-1,TGTGCCTGGAGTGGGGAGGGGAGCTCCTACAATGAGCAGTTCTTC,CAWSGEGSSYNEQFF
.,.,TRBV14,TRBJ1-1,TGTGCCAGCAGCCCAGAGTGGACTGCAACTGAAGCTTTCTTT,CASSPEWTATEAFF
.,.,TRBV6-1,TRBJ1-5,TGTGCCAGCAGTGAGCGGGGAAAGTGGGTAACGTCGCCCCAGCATTTT,CASSERGKWVTSPQHF
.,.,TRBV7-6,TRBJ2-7,TGTGCCAGCAGCTCCACCCCCGACTCCTTCTACGAGCAGTACTTC,CASSSTPDSFYEQYF
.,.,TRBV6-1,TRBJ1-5,TGTGCCAGCAGTGAAGAGATTAGGGGGGGCCAGCCCCAGCATTTT,CASSEEIRGGQPQHF
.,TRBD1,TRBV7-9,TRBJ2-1,TGTGCCAGTCTGCCAACAGGGGATGAGCAGTTCTTC,CASLPTGDEQFF
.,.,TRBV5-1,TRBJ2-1,TGCGCCAGCAGCTTAAGGGAAAATGAGCAGTTCTTC,CASSLRENEQFF
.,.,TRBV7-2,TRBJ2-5,TGTGCCAGCAGCCCTCGTTGGGGGGAGACCCAGTACTTC,CASSPRWGETQYF
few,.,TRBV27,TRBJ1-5,TGTGCCAGCAGTTTATCCAGGCCAACTTATCAGCCCCAGCATTTT,CASSLSRPTYQPQHF
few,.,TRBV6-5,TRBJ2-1,TGTGCCAGCGGAGACTTCGGGCGCAATGAGCAGTTCTTC,CASGDFGRNEQFF
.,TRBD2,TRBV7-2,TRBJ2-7,TGTGCCAGCAGCTTTAAGTCCGGCCTAGCGGGTTCCTACGAGCAGTACTTC,CASSFKSGLAGSYEQYF
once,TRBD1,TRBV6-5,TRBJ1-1,TGTGCCAGCAATGCGGGACAGAACGCAAACACTGAAGCTTTCTTT,CASNAGQNANTEAFF
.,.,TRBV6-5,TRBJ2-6,TGTGCCAGCAGTCTGAGTATCTCTGGGGCCAACGTCCTGACTTTC,CASSLSISGANVLTF
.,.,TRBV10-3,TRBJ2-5,TGTGCCATCAGTGAGAGGGAAGAGACCCAGTACTTC,CAISEREETQYF